The 29 T cell receptor beta chains below all came from one sample that was sequenced in a study of regulatory T cells in long-lasting Graves disease. The time point is: newly diagnosed GD, antithyroid drugs for less than 3 months. The authors made the TCR library using RNA they extracted from PBMCs. Through Arm-PCR of CDR3 regions and iRepertoire HTBI primers, TCR beta libraries were built. MiXCR, applied by TCRdb to the multiplex PCR reads, yields one record per CDR3 protein. The sample shows just over 600,000 distinct CDR3 sequences, 16% of them seen only once. The same data also went into a second study, on T cells in Graves' hyperthyroidism and ophthalmopathy.

The sequencing here drew on peripheral blood mononuclear cells (PBMCs), taken at new diagnosis, from a patient treated with antithyroid drugs. All receptors derive from a woman aged 25 to 39 with Graves disease.

The gene calls are TRBV5-1 and TRBJ2-2; perhaps TRBD1 as D (6 bases). The V gene lost 2 bases and the J gene lost 1 base, with 12 bases spanning the gap. The CDR3 covers 16 residues. Germline-derived CDR1 and CDR2 are SGHRS and YFSETQ. CDR3 nucleotide sequence: TGCGCCAGCAGCTTCCGACAGGCGAGGAACACCGGGGAGCTGTTTTTT. Protein product: CASSFRQARNTGELFF.

This clonotype was detected ten times or more. This rearrangement joins TRBV28 to TRBJ2-6; D call uncertain. Looked up from germline, CDR1 is MDHEN and CDR2 is SYDVKM. The V end was cut by 7 bases, the J end by 2 bases, with 6 bases between. This CDR3 region has 13 residues. The CDR3 here is CASTRAGANVLTF. Written as DNA, the CDR3 is TGTGCCAGCACCCGGGCTGGGGCCAACGTCCTGACTTTC.

This clonotype was seen repeatedly, ten times or more. The rearrangement uses TRBV19 and TRBJ1-1; D gene ambiguous. CDR1 LNHDA and CDR2 SQIVND come from the germline V gene (reference sequence). Between the trimmed V and J ends, which lost 5 bases and 2 bases, there was a span of 15 bases. The CDR3 consists of 15 residues. CDR3 in amino acids: CASSSTLTPNTEAFF. DNA of the CDR3: TGTGCCAGTAGTTCGACCCTGACACCTAACACTGAAGCTTTCTTT. Combining the CDR3 with reference TRBV19 and TRBJ1-1 gives the whole variable domain DGGITQSPKYLFRKEGQNVTLSCEQNLNHDAMYWYRQDPGQGLRLIYYSQIVNDFQKGDIAEGYSVSREKKESFPLTVTSAQKNPTAFYLCASSSTLTPNTEAFFGQGTRLTVV.

This clonotype was counted ten times or more. The chain joins TRBV2 to TRBJ2-4; TRBD1 matches 8 bases. Trimming cost V 6 bases and J 9 bases; bases outside gene matches: 7. CDR3 size: 13 residues. CDR1 is SNHLY and CDR2 is FYNNEI in the germline V gene. CDR3 residues: CASRGTGSTIQYF. The CDR3 DNA sequence: TGTGCCAGCAGAGGGACAGGATCAACCATTCAGTACTTC.

On this clonotype: Being one base from a much bigger clone, this may be a read error. This chain connects TRBV28 to TRBJ1-2; D not resolved. The CDR3 sequence is 12 residues long. Germline values: CDR1 MDHEN, CDR2 SYDVKM. The CDR3: CASGGVNYGHTF. The CDR3 DNA is TGTGCCAGCGGCGGGGTAAACTATGGCCACACCTTC.

Concerning this clonotype itself: This likely came from a read error, as a far larger clone is one base away. The V call is TRBV12-3 or TRBV12-4, the J call TRBJ2-1; no clear D. The CDR3 is 15 amino acids. As DNA, the CDR3 is TGTGCCAGCAGTGAAAACAACGAACCCTACAATGGGCAGTTCTTC. Its translation: CASSENNEPYNGQFF.

This clonotype showed up many times. This sequence joins TRBV20-1 and TRBJ2-5; a possible D gene is TRBD2 (5 bases). Trimming removed 6 bases at V and 3 bases at J, with 14 bases between. CDR3 length equals 13 residues. Germline V gene sequence: CDR1 DFQATT, CDR2 SNEGSKA (reference sequence). CDR3 DNA: TGCAGTGCCGGACGAGGGCGGGAAGAGACCCAGTACTTC. Encoded protein: CSAGRGREETQYF.

The chain recombines TRBV29-1 with TRBJ1-1; D might be TRBD1 (6 bases). Germline V gene lookup returns CDR1 SQVTM and CDR2 ANQGSEA. Trimming shortened V by 4 bases and J by 0 bases, and 9 bases separated the two germline ends. The CDR3 has 13 residues. The CDR3: CSVVEGVNTEAFF. The DNA of the CDR3 is TGCAGCGTTGTAGAGGGGGTGAACACTGAAGCTTTCTTT. The entire variable domain, with the rest obtained from reference TRBV29-1 and TRBJ1-1, is as follows: SAVISQKPSRDICQRGTSLTIQCQVDSQVTMMFWYRQQPGQSLTLIATANQGSEATYESGFVIDKFPISRPNLTFSTLTVSNMSPEDSSIYLCSVVEGVNTEAFFGQGTRLTVV.

The gene calls are TRBV5-1 and TRBJ1-4; D is perhaps TRBD1 (5 bases). Trimming removed 7 bases from V and 8 bases from J, with 18 bases in between. From germline, CDR1 is SGHRS and CDR2 YFSETQ. The CDR3 has 14 residues. The CDR3 spells CASGTFGLHEKLFF. The CDR3 region has the DNA TGCGCCAGCGGGACCTTTGGGCTCCACGAAAAACTGTTTTTT.

This chain's CDR3 is CASSLAAQGSTEAFF. CDR3 bases: TGTGCCAGCAGCTTAGCGGCCCAGGGGAGCACTGAAGCTTTCTTT. The V gene is TRBV11-1, the J gene TRBJ1-1; D is possibly TRBD1 (6 bases). V shed 0 bases and J shed 4 bases, with 12 bases lying between them. This CDR3 is built from 15 residues. Germline V gene sequence: CDR1 SGHAT, CDR2 FQDESV (reference sequence).

The chain uses TRBV6-1 and TRBJ1-2, with 10 bases fitting TRBD1. Germline V CDR1 and CDR2: MNHNS, SASEGT. This CDR3 region has 17 residues. V was clipped by 6 bases and J by 8 bases; unmatched bases: 18. CDR3 protein: CASRRPGTGAIIGGYTF. CDR3 nucleotides: TGTGCCAGCAGGCGGCCCGGGACAGGGGCCATCATTGGCGGCTACACCTTC.

This clonotype was counted at least ten times. This chain links TRBV28 with TRBJ2-7, with D possibly being TRBD1 (6 bases). V was pared by 8 bases and J by 1 base, with 9 bases between. The CDR3 runs to 12 residues. The germline V gene has CDR1 MDHEN and CDR2 SYDVKM. The chain's CDR3 is CASGQLSYEQYF. The DNA of the CDR3 is TGTGCCAGCGGACAGTTATCCTACGAGCAGTACTTC.

This clonotype has only a few counts. This rearrangement joins TRBV7-8 to TRBJ1-5; 10 positions agree with TRBD1. Germline CDR1 SGHVS, CDR2 FQNEAQ. V gave up 1 base and J gave up 4 bases; unmatched junction bases: 4. The CDR3 length is 16 residues. CDR3 coding DNA: TGTGCCAGCAGCTTAGGACAGGGGGCGAATAATCAGCCCCAGCATTTT. It encodes CASSLGQGANNQPQHF.

The chain joins TRBV7-9 to TRBJ1-4; D is undetermined. V was clipped by 6 bases and J by 5 bases, with 7 bases between them. This CDR3 is built from 12 residues. Germline CDR1 SEHNR, CDR2 FQNEAQ (reference sequence). In nucleotides, the CDR3 is TGTGCCAGCAGTTCCCAAAATGAAAAACTGTTTTTT. It codes for CASSSQNEKLFF.

The chain has TRBV5-6 and TRBJ2-1; a weak D match, TRBD1 (6 bases). Per germline, CDR1 SGHDT and CDR2 YYEEEE. The CDR3 spans 14 residues. With 6 bases removed from V and 8 bases from J, the gap between germline ends came to 18 bases. This chain's CDR3 is CASTLQGRYDEQFF. As DNA, the CDR3 is TGTGCCAGCACCCTACAGGGAAGGTACGATGAGCAGTTCTTC.

The chain has TRBV7-2 and TRBJ2-7; no firm D call. Trimming shortened V by 6 bases and J by 5 bases, and 11 bases separated the two germline ends. Germline loops: CDR1 SGHTA, CDR2 FQGNSA. The CDR3 consists of 12 residues. CDR3 sequence (DNA): TGTGCCAGCAGAAATTGGCCGGACGAGCAGTACTTC. Translated, it gives CASRNWPDEQYF.

This clonotype was observed many times. This chain joins TRBV7-9 and TRBJ2-7; D unresolved. The germline V and J ends were trimmed by 6 bases and 5 bases, with 8 bases remaining between them. Germline assignment: CDR1 SEHNR and CDR2 FQNEAQ (reference sequence). The CDR3 contains 11 residues. The DNA for the CDR3 is TGTGCCAGCAGTTTAAGGGACGAGCAGTACTTC. Protein product: CASSLRDEQYF.

With regard to this clonotype: A clone one base away is much larger, so this may be a read error. V gene TRBV7-9 combines with J gene TRBJ1-2, with D possibly being TRBD1 (5 bases). Germline V lookup: CDR1 SEHNR, CDR2 FQNEAQ (reference sequence). This CDR3 is 17 amino acids long. Trimming removed 1 base from V and 9 bases from J, with 24 bases in between. The CDR3 DNA reads TGTGCCAGCAGCTTAGTTGGGAAGGACTTCGGGGCATCGCGCTACACCTTC. Encoded protein: CASSLVGKDFGASRYTF.

This clonotype was detected only once. The rearrangement links TRBV19 to TRBJ1-2, with D possibly TRBD1 on 6 matching bases. Germline values: CDR1 LNHDA, CDR2 SQIVND (reference sequence). There are 15 residues in the CDR3. Trimming took 3 bases from V and 4 from J, leaving 15 bases between them. The CDR3 nucleotides read TGTGCCAGTAGTATCACCCGGGACACCATCTATGGCTACACCTTC. Residues: CASSITRDTIYGYTF.

In this sample, this clonotype turned up many times. V is TRBV2 and J is TRBJ2-1; weak D call: TRBD2 (6 bases). Trimming removed 4 bases from V and 9 bases from J, with 10 bases in between. The CDR3 length is 12 residues. Germline values: CDR1 SNHLY, CDR2 FYNNEI. CDR3 DNA: TGTGCCAGCAGTGGGGTGGGAGGTGAGCAGTTCTTC. Encoded protein: CASSGVGGEQFF.

Ten or more counts support this clonotype. The chain employs TRBV12-3 or TRBV12-4 and TRBJ1-5; maybe TRBD1 (5 bases). The CDR3 is 16 amino acids. The V end was cut by 2 bases, the J end by 1 base, with 12 bases between. The CDR3 region has the DNA TGTGCCAGCAGTTTAAGGGGCGGGCTAAGCAATCAGCCCCAGCATTTT. Translating gives CASSLRGGLSNQPQHF.

This clonotype was counted many times. The rearrangement uses TRBV28 and TRBJ2-7, with TRBD1 identical over 7 bases. The CDR3 spans 16 residues. Per the germline V gene, CDR1 is MDHEN and CDR2 is SYDVKM. V was clipped by 3 bases and J by 3 bases; unmatched bases: 11. CDR3 amino acids: CASSFSFRGQSYEQYF. The DNA of the CDR3 is TGTGCCAGCAGTTTTTCGTTTAGGGGACAGAGCTACGAGCAGTACTTC.

The table lists this clonotype with many counts. The chain couples TRBV6-1 to TRBJ1-5; TRBD1 matches 7 bases. There are 15 residues in the CDR3. The germline CDR1 and CDR2 sequences are MNHNS and SASEGT. The trim removed 5 bases at V and 6 bases at J, leaving 10 bases unmatched. CDR3 sequence (DNA): TGTGCCAGCAGTCAGCCGGGACAGTTGGTTCAGCCCCAGCATTTT. Amino acid sequence: CASSQPGQLVQPQHF.

The J gene is TRBJ1-3, the V gene TRBV28; D might be TRBD1 (6 bases). V was shortened by 5 bases and J by 10 bases, with 18 bases between the two germline ends. CDR3 length: 14 amino acids. CDR1 is MDHEN, CDR2 SYDVKM, per germline. The DNA for the CDR3 is TGTGCCAGCAGTAGGATGGGGGGCGTGAGAACCATATATTTT. Translating it yields CASSRMGGVRTIYF.

This clonotype was observed a few times. CDR3 coding DNA: TGCAGTGCAGCGTTATTTAGCGGGGACACCGGGGAGCTGTTTTTT. It specifies CSAALFSGDTGELFF. The chain employs TRBV20-1 and TRBJ2-2; 8 bases fit TRBD2. CDR1 is DFQATT, CDR2 SNEGSKA, per germline (reference sequence). CDR3 length equals 15 residues. Trimming removed 6 bases from V and 3 bases from J; junction bases left unmatched: 9.

V gene TRBV7-2 combines with J gene TRBJ1-5; D not certain. Germline lookup yields CDR1 SGHTA and CDR2 FQGNSA. The V gene lost 5 bases and the J gene lost 4 bases, with 9 bases spanning the gap. This CDR3 region has 13 residues. CDR3 sequence (DNA): TGTGCCAGCAGCGGGTGGGAAAATCAGCCCCAGCATTTT. Protein sequence: CASSGWENQPQHF. Full variable domain (outside the CDR3, taken from reference TRBV7-2 and TRBJ1-5): GAGVSQSPSNKVTEKGKDVELRCDPISGHTALYWYRQSLGQGLEFLIYFQGNSAPDKSGLPSDRFSAERTGGSVSTLTIQRTQQEDSAVYLCASSGWENQPQHFGDGTRLSIL.

The chain carries TRBV9 and TRBJ2-3; tentatively, D is TRBD1 or TRBD2 (6 bases each). V lost 0 bases and J 6 bases, leaving 20 bases between the germline ends. The CDR3 is 17 residues long. Germline V gene sequence: CDR1 SGDLS, CDR2 YYNGEE. CDR3 DNA: TGTGCCAGCAGCGTAGCGGTCGTGGCATCGGGGGCCGATACGCAGTATTTT. Its translation is CASSVAVVASGADTQYF.

In regard to this clonotype: This may be a read error, as it is one base from a much larger clone. CDR3 sequence (DNA): TGTGCCAGCAGTGGATTAGGGGGACAGGGGAGCAATCAGCCCCAGCATTTT. Translated, it gives CASSGLGGQGSNQPQHF. The chain combines TRBV6-1 with TRBJ1-5, with 10 bases identical to TRBD1. Germline V gives CDR1 MNHNS, CDR2 SASEGT. The CDR3 loop spans 17 amino acids. The trim removed 4 bases at V and 1 base at J, leaving 7 bases unmatched.

This chain uses TRBV18 with TRBJ2-3; D not resolved. From germline, CDR1 is KGHSH and CDR2 LQKENI. CDR3 size: 13 residues. V was shortened by 1 base and J by 2 bases, with 4 bases between the two germline ends. For the CDR3, the DNA is TGTGCCAGCTCACCACAAGTCACAGATACGCAGTATTTT. Amino acids: CASSPQVTDTQYF.